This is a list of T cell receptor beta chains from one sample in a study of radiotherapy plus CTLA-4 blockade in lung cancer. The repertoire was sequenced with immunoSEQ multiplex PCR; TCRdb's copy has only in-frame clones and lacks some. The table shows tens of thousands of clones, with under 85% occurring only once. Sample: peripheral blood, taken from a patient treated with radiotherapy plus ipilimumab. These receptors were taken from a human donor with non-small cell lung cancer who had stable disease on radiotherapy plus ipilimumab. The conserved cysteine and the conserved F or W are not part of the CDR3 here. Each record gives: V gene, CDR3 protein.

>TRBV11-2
ASSSHRGLNYGYT
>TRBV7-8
ASLLIKTANTGELF
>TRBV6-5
ASSAWGQGYEQY
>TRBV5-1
ASSSTGTPNEQF
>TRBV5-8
ASSSRGGLSGNTIY
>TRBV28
ASSLGLAPNEQY
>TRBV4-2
ASSQERSGSSYNEQF
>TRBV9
ASSVAGTTNEKLF
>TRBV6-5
ASGRYNSPLH
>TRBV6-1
ATQGHAPSYNEQF
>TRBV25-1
ASSAILTERENHNEQF
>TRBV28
ASARSPPLNYGYT
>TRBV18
ASSPPLTAGGNQPQH
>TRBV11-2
ASSLHSNQPQH
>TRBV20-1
SAREGQEAF
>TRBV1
TSSQDDGQLGPQH
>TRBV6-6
ASSPGLGANEQY
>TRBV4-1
ASSQGAGGNEKLF
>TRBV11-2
ASSLVGVSGNTIY
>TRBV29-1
SGGDERGTDTQY
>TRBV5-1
ASSRTSGEAGEQF
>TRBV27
ASSLQGDRFWTGELF
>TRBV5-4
ASTAGSYNSPLH
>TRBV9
ASSVAGDTQY
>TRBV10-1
ASSDTGGAKQPQH
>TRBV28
ASSGTRDSSYNSPLH
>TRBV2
ASSQTGGRVDGYT
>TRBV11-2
ASSFRGGNIQY
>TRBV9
ASSAAGNQPQH
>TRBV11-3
ASSLGFPGQLQETQY
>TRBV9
ASSVGAGSGTDTQY
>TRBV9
ASSGRQGRNTIY
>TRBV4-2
ASSPGLAGGVTGELF
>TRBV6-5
ASLQGFNYGYT
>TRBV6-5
ASSPGQGGYT
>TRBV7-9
ASSLLRGRGSPLH
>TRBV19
TSSREDRGITGELF
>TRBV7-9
ASSPTYEQY
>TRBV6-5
ASTMVSGRGNEQF
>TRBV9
ASSVGPGTGVNQPQH
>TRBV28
ASSFQGWTEAF
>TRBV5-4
ASSLDRGQPQH
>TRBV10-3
AISEGTGNGPQH
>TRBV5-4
ASSGDGYNEQF
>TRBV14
ASSQSVARDRYYEQY
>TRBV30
AWNVRMRDTQY
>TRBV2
ASKRVTSGRHEQF